This T cell receptor beta chain was captured in a study of blood T cell repertoires in COVID-19. The age range of participants was about 18 to 95 years, with residence in about two dozen US areas. Two consecutive negative NP/OP PCR tests, clearance, or resolved symptoms defined Cohort 3 recovery. Using immunoSEQ multiplex PCR, the repertoire was profiled, and TCRdb retains in-frame clones only, with some absent. Among 150,000 to 200,000 clones listed, around 81% were seen once. Many counts were recorded for this clone. This CDR3 contains 23 residues. The source material was PBMCs or T cells enriched from blood (not recorded which). This clonotype was sampled from a man aged 35 to 55 who had recovered from COVID-19. This chain uses TRBV21-1 with TRBJ2-7; the table's TRBD1 call for D was not verified on the DNA. TRBV21-1 is assigned pseudogene status. This CDR3 reads CASSNQHIPLQGTALTPIYEQYV. Here the CDR3 DNA reads TGTGCCAGCAGCAACCAACACATCCCCCTTCAGGGTACCGCCCTCACACCGATCTACGAGCAGTACGTC.